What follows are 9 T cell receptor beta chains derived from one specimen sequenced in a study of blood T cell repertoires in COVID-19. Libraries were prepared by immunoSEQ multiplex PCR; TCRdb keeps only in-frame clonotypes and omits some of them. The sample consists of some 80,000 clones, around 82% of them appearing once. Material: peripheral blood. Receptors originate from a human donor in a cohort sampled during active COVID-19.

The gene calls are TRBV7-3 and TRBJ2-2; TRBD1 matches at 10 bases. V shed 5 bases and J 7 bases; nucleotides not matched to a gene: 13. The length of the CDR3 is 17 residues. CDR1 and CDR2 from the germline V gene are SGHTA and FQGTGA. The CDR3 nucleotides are TGTGCCAGCAGCACGTCCACCAGGACAGGGGGTCACGGGGAGCTGTTTTTT. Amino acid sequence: CASSTSTRTGGHGELFF.

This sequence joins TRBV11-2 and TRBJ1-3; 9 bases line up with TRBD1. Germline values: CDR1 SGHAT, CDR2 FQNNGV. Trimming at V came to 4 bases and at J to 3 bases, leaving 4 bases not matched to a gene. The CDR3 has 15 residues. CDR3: CASSYGQGIGNTIYF. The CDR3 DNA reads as TGTGCCAGCAGCTACGGACAGGGGATTGGAAACACCATATATTTT.

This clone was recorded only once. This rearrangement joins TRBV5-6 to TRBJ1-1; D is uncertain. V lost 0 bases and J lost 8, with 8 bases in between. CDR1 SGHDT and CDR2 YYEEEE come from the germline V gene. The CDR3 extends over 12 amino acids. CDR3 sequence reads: CASSLVAGEAFF. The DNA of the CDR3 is TGTGCCAGCAGCTTGGTTGCAGGAGAAGCTTTCTTT. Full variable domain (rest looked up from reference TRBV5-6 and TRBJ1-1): DAGVTQSPTHLIKTRGQQVTLRCSPKSGHDTVSWYQQALGQGPQFIFQYYEEEERQRGNFPDRFSGHQFPNYSSELNVNALLLGDSALYLCASSLVAGEAFFGQGTRLTVV.

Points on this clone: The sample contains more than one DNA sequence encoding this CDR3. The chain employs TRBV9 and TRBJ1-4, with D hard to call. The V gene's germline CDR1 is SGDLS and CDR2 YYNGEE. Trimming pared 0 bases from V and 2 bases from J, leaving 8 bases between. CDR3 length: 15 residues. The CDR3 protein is CASSVAGGTNEKLFF. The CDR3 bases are TGTGCCAGCAGCGTAGCGGGTGGGACTAATGAAAAACTGTTTTTT.

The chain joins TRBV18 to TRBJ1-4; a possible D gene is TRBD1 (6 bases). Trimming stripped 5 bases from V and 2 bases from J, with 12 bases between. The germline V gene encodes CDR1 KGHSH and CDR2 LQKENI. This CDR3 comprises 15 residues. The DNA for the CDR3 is TGTGCCAGCTCATCGACAGGACACACTAATGAAAAACTGTTTTTT. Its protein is CASSSTGHTNEKLFF.

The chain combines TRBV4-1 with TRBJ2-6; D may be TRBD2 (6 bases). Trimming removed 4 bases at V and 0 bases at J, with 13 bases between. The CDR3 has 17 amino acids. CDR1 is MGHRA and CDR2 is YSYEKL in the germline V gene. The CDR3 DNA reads TGCGCCAGCAGCCCAGAACGGGGGAGCTCTGGGGCCAACGTCCTGACTTTC. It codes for CASSPERGSSGANVLTF.

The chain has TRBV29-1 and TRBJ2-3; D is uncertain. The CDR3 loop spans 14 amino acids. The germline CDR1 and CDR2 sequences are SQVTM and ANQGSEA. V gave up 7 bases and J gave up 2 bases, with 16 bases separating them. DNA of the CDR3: TGCAGCGCACCCACCCCAACACCCACAGATACGCAGTATTTT. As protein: CSAPTPTPTDTQYF.

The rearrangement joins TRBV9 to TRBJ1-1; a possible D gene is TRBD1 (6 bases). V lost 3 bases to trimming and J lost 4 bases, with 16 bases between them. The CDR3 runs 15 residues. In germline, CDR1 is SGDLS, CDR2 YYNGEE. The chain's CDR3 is CASSEQGPTITEAFF. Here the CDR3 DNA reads TGTGCCAGCAGCGAGCAGGGGCCCACTATCACTGAAGCTTTCTTT.

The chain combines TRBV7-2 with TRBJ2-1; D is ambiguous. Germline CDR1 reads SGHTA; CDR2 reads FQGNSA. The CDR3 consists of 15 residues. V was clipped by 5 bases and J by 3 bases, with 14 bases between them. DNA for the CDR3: TGTGCCAGCAGCGTCTCCGGCGCAGGCTACAATGAGCAGTTCTTC. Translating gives CASSVSGAGYNEQFF.